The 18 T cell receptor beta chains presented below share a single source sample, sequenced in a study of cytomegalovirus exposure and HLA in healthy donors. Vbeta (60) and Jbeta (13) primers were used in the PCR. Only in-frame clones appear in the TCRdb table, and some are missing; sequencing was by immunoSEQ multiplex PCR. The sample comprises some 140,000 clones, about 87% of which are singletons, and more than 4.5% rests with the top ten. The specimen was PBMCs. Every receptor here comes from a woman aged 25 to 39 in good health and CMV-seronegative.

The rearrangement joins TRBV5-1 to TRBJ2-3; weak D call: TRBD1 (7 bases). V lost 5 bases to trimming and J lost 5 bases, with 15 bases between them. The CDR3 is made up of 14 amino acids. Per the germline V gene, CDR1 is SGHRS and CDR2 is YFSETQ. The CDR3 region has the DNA TGCGCCAGCAGGGAGGGGGCCCGCGGAGATACGCAGTATTTT. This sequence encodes CASREGARGDTQYF.

The CDR3 here is CASSLAGQTYEQYF. CDR3 nucleotide sequence: TGTGCCAGCAGCCTAGCGGGGCAGACCTACGAGCAGTACTTC. This chain connects TRBV2 to TRBJ2-7; the match to TRBD2 covers 9 bases. Per germline, CDR1 SNHLY and CDR2 FYNNEI. The CDR3 sequence is 14 residues long. V shed 6 bases and J 2 bases; nucleotides not matched to a gene: 5.

CDR3 DNA sequence: TGTGCCAGCAGTCCTACTAGCGCTGCGAGGTACAATGAGCAGTTCTTC. Its translation: CASSPTSAARYNEQFF. The chain links TRBV27 to TRBJ2-1, with 7 bases matching TRBD2. Trimming removed 5 bases from V and 4 bases from J; junction bases left unmatched: 11. The CDR3 is made up of 16 amino acids. From germline, CDR1 is MNHEY and CDR2 SMNVEV (reference sequence).

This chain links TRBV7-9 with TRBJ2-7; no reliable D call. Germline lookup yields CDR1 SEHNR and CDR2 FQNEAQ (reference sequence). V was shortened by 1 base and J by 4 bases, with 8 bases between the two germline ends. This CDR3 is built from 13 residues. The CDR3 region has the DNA TGTGCCAGCAGCTTAGATGCGGTATACGAGCAGTACTTC. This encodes CASSLDAVYEQYF.

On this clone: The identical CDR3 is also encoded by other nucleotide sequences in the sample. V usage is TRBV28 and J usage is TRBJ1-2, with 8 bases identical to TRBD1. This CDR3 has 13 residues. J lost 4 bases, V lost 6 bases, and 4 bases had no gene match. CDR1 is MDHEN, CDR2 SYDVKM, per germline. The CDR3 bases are TGTGCCAGCAGCGCCGGACAGGGCTATGGCTACACCTTC. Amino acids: CASSAGQGYGYTF.

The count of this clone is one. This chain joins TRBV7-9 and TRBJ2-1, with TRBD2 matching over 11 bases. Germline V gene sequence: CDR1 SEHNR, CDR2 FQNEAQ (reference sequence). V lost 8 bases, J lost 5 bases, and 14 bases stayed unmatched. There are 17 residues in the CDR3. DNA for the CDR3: TGTGCCAGCGAGGGGCTAGCGGGGGGTCGAATCAACAATGAGCAGTTCTTC. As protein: CASEGLAGGRINNEQFF.

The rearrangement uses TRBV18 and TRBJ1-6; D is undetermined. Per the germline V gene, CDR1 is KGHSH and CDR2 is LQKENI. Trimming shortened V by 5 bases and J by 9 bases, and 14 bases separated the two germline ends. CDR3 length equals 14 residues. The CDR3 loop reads CASSTGSKVSPLHF. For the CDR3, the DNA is TGTGCCAGCTCAACCGGGTCTAAGGTTTCACCCCTCCACTTT.

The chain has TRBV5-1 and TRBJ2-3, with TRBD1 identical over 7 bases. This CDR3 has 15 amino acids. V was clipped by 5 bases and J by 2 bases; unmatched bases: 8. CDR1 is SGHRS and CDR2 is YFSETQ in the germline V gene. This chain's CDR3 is CASRRQGEVTDTQYF. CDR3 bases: TGCGCCAGCAGGCGACAGGGAGAAGTCACAGATACGCAGTATTTT.

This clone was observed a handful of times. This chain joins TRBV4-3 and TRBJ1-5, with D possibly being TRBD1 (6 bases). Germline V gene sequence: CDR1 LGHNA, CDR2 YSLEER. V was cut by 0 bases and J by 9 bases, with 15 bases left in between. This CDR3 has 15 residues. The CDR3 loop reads CASSQDTGQGLPQHF. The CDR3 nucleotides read TGCGCCAGCAGCCAAGACACGGGACAAGGATTGCCCCAGCATTTT.

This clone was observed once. CDR3: CASRGTGINTEAFF. The CDR3 DNA follows: TGTGCCAGCAGGGGAACAGGGATCAACACTGAAGCTTTCTTT. The J gene is TRBJ1-1, the V gene TRBV7-9; D possibly corresponds to TRBD1 (6 bases). From germline, CDR1 is SEHNR and CDR2 FQNEAQ (reference sequence). Trimming pared 6 bases from V and 2 bases from J, leaving 13 bases between. CDR3 length: 14 amino acids.

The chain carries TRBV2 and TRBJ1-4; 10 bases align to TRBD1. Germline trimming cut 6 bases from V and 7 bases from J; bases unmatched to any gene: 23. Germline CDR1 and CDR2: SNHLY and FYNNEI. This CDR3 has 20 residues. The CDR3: CASSRGFRGTGVTRVEKLFF. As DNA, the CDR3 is TGTGCCAGCAGCAGGGGATTTCGTGGGACAGGGGTTACTCGGGTTGAAAAACTGTTTTTT.

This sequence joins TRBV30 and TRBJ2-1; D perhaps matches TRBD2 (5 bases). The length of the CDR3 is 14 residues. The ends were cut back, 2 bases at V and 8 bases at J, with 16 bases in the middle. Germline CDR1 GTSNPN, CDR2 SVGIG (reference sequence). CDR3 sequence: CAWSRAGGRDEQFF. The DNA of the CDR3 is TGTGCCTGGAGTAGGGCGGGTGGTAGGGATGAGCAGTTCTTC.

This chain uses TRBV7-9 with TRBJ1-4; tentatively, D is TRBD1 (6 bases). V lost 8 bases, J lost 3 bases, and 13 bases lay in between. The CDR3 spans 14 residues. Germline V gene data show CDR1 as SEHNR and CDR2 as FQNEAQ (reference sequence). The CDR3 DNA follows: TGTGCCAGCCGCACAGGGTTTTCTAATGAAAAACTGTTTTTT. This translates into CASRTGFSNEKLFF.

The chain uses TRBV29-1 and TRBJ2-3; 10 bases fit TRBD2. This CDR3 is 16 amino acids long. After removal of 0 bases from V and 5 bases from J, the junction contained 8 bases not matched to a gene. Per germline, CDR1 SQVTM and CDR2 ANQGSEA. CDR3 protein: CSVEDLTSGIGDTQYF. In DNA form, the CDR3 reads TGCAGCGTTGAAGATCTTACTAGCGGGATCGGAGATACGCAGTATTTT.

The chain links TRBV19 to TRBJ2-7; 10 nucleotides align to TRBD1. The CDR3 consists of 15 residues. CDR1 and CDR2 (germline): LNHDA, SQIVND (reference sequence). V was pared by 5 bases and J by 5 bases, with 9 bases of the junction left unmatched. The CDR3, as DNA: TGTGCCAGTAGTTTACAGACAGGGGGCTTCCACGAGCAGTACTTC. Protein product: CASSLQTGGFHEQYF.

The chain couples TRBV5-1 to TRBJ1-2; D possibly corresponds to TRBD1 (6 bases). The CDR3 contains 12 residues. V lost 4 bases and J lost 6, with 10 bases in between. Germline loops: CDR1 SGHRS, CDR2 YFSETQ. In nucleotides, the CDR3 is TGCGCCAGCAGCCCGGACAGAGATGGCTACACCTTC. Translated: CASSPDRDGYTF.

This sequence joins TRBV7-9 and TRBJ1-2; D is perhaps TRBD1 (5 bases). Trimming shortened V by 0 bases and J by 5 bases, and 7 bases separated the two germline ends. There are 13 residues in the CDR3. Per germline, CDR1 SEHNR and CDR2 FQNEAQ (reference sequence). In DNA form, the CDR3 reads TGTGCCAGCAGCTTAGCGGGGGGGTATGGCTACACCTTC. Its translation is CASSLAGGYGYTF.

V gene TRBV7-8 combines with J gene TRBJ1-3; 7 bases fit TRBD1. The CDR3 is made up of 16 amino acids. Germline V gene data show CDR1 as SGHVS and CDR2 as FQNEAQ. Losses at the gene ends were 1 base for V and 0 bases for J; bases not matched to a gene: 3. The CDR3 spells CASSLGGDSSGNTIYF. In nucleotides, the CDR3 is TGTGCCAGCAGCTTAGGGGGGGACAGCTCTGGAAACACCATATATTTT.